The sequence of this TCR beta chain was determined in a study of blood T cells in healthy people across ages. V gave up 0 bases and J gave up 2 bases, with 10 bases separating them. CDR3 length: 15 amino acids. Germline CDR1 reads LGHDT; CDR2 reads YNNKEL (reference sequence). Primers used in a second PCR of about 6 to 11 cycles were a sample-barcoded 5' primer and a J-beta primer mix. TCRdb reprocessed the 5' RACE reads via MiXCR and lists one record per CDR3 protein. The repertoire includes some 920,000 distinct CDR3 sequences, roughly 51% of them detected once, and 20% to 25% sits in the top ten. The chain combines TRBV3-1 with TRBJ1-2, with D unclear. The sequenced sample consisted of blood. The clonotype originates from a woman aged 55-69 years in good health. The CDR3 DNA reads TGTGCCAGCAGCCAAGATTGGTGGCCGAACTATGGCTACACCTTC. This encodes CASSQDWWPNYGYTF.